A selection of T cell receptor beta chains follows, all from one sample in a study of OX40 agonist ivuxolimab in advanced cancers. Generated by immunoSEQ multiplex PCR, the TCRdb table keeps only in-frame clones and is missing some. The sample holds about 52,000 clones, roughly 91% seen once. Sample: CD4+ or CD8+ T cells sorted from blood, taken in a trial of the OX40 agonist ivuxolimab. These receptors were taken from an adult with an advanced solid tumor such as melanoma, head and neck, liver or kidney cancer. Both conserved end residues are part of each CDR3. The order of the fields is V gene, J gene, clone size, D gene, CDR3 DNA, CDR3 protein. A D gene is named only where the DNA matches it firmly. Clone size appears in some rows only: once, few, many, or a class for an expanded clone.

TRBV9	TRBJ1-1	few	-	TGTGCCAGCAGCGTAGGCGCTATGAACACTGAAGCTTTCTTT	CASSVGAMNTEAFF
TRBV13	TRBJ2-3	-	TRBD1	TGTGCCAGCAGCTTTCGACAGGGGACTCCACTTAGCACAGATACGCAGTATTTT	CASSFRQGTPLSTDTQYF
TRBV13	TRBJ1-6	once	-	TGTGCCAGCAGCCCAAGGGGCAGAGGCTTGGATTCACCCCTCCACTTT	CASSPRGRGLDSPLHF
TRBV7-7	TRBJ2-1	-	TRBD2	TGTGCTAGCAGCGCCGGGACTAGCGGGGATAATGAGCAGTTCTTC	CASSAGTSGDNEQFF
TRBV29-1	TRBJ2-3	-	-	TGCAGCGTTGAAGACCCCCTAGCATGGGATACGCAGTATTTT	CSVEDPLAWDTQYF
TRBV6-5	TRBJ2-3	-	-	TGTGCCAGCAGTCCCGAAAACAGGCCAGATACGCAGTATTTT	CASSPENRPDTQYF
TRBV6-5	TRBJ2-7	-	TRBD1	TGTGCCAGCAGTGACAGGGTGGGGGAGCAGTACTTC	CASSDRVGEQYF
TRBV27	TRBJ2-1	-	-	TGTGCCAGCAGTTGGGGGGACGCCAGGACCTACAATGAGCAGTTCTTC	CASSWGDARTYNEQFF
TRBV7-2	TRBJ2-1	-	TRBD2	TGTGCCAGCAGCGCCGGGACTAGCCCTAGGGAGCAGTTCTTC	CASSAGTSPREQFF
TRBV15	TRBJ1-1	-	-	TGTGCCACCAGCAGACCAGGGTTGGATTTGAACACTGAAGCTTTCTTT	CATSRPGLDLNTEAFF
TRBV2	TRBJ2-5	-	TRBD1	TGTGCCAGCAGTTGGGGACAGGGGGTCCAAGAGACCCAGTACTTC	CASSWGQGVQETQYF
TRBV4-3	TRBJ2-3	-	-	TGCGCCAGCAGCCAAGAAACAGGGACAGATACGCAGTATTTT	CASSQETGTDTQYF
TRBV19	TRBJ2-7	-	TRBD2	TGTGCCAGTAGTGCGAGGACTAGCGGACCTATGTCGTACGAGCAGTACTTC	CASSARTSGPMSYEQYF
TRBV2	TRBJ1-1	-	-	TGTGCCAGCAGTGGGCCTGAAGCTTTCTTT	CASSGPEAFF
TRBV19	TRBJ2-3	-	-	TGTGCCAGTAGTACGGAAAGTCGAGCCACAGATACGCAGTATTTT	CASSTESRATDTQYF
TRBV19	TRBJ2-7	-	-	TGTGCCAGTAGTTATGGGGGAGCGACCTACGAGCAGTACTTC	CASSYGGATYEQYF
TRBV11-2	TRBJ2-7	-	TRBD1	TGTGCCAGCCGAGGGGACAGGGAAGCCCGGGACCCACTCCACGAGCAGTACTTC	CASRGDREARDPLHEQYF
TRBV11-1	TRBJ2-7	-	TRBD2	TGTGCCAGCAGCAAACCGGGACTAGCGGCGTACGAGCAGTACTTC	CASSKPGLAAYEQYF
TRBV28	TRBJ2-7	few	TRBD1	TGTGCCAGCAGTTTCAAGGTCGGGACAGGGCCAAACGAGCAGTACTTC	CASSFKVGTGPNEQYF
TRBV2	TRBJ2-5	-	-	TGTGCCAGCAGTGACGTCCGGGGCTCCCAAGAGACCCAGTACTTC	CASSDVRGSQETQYF
TRBV2	TRBJ2-2	once	-	TGTGCCAGCGCCCTCCCGGAGGGCACCGGGGAGCTGTTTTTT	CASALPEGTGELFF
TRBV11-2	TRBJ2-3	-	TRBD2	TGTGCCAGCACCCCGGGGGTGTGGGGGAGGGCAGATACGCAGTATTTT	CASTPGVWGRADTQYF
TRBV21-1	TRBJ1-5	-	-	TGTGCCAGCAGCAAAGCCGCCCAGGCCCCTTCGGGATGCAATCAGCCCCAGCATTTT	CASSKAAQAPSGCNQPQHF
TRBV9	TRBJ2-7	-	TRBD2	TGTGCCAGCAGCCCCCGACTAGCGGGAGTGGAGCAGTACTTC	CASSPRLAGVEQYF
TRBV27	TRBJ2-1	-	-	TGTGCCAGCACCTCCTGGCCCGGGGATGAGCAGTTCTTC	CASTSWPGDEQFF
TRBV5-6	TRBJ1-1	-	-	TGTGCCAGCAGCTTGGACCTGACAGTGAACACTGAAGCTTTCTTT	CASSLDLTVNTEAFF
TRBV6-5	TRBJ2-7	-	-	TGTGCCAGCTCGGGGCAACCGTCCTACGAGCAGTACTTC	CASSGQPSYEQYF
TRBV5-1	TRBJ2-7	-	-	TGCGCCAGCAGCTTGGCCGGGCTAGTCTCCTACGAGCAGTACTTC	CASSLAGLVSYEQYF
TRBV4-3	TRBJ2-7	-	-	TGCGCCAGCAGCCAAGCGACGGGTCCCTACGAGCAGTACTTC	CASSQATGPYEQYF